The rows below give T cell receptor beta chains drawn from one sample of a study of cytomegalovirus exposure and HLA in healthy donors. Some clones are missing from TCRdb's copy, which holds only in-frame ones; the method was immunoSEQ multiplex PCR. Of roughly 250,000 clones in the sample, around 89% are singletons; the top ten hold less than 0.4%. Sequenced sample: PBMCs. The origin of the receptors is a woman aged 18 to 35 in good health and CMV-seronegative. The CDR3 runs from the conserved cysteine through the conserved F or W. A D gene is named only where the DNA matches it firmly. Rows may omit the clone size; those that give it use once, few, many or a size class.

d_gene: NA
abundance: NA
j_gene: TRBJ2-2
v_gene: TRBV5-4
CDR3aa: CASSLSGSGFSGELFF
CDR3nt: TGTGCCAGCAGCTTGTCAGGGTCCGGCTTTTCCGGGGAGCTGTTTTTT

d_gene: NA
abundance: NA
j_gene: TRBJ1-1
v_gene: TRBV5-1
CDR3aa: CASSSLPTTGRNTEAFF
CDR3nt: TGCGCCAGCAGCTCACTACCGACCACAGGGAGGAACACTGAAGCTTTCTTT

d_gene: NA
abundance: NA
j_gene: TRBJ2-3
v_gene: TRBV11-3
CDR3aa: CASSLSLTNTQYF
CDR3nt: TGTGCCAGCAGCTTAAGCCTTACTAATACGCAGTATTTT

d_gene: NA
abundance: NA
j_gene: TRBJ1-5
v_gene: TRBV7-2
CDR3aa: CASSLVAVSNQPQHF
CDR3nt: TGTGCCAGCAGCTTAGTGGCAGTTTCCAATCAGCCCCAGCATTTT

d_gene: TRBD1
abundance: NA
j_gene: TRBJ2-3
v_gene: TRBV28
CDR3aa: CASRGRGITDTQYF
CDR3nt: TGTGCCAGCAGGGGCAGGGGGATCACAGATACGCAGTATTTT

d_gene: TRBD2
abundance: NA
j_gene: TRBJ2-2
v_gene: TRBV10-1
CDR3aa: CASSGVSGGANTGELFF
CDR3nt: TGCGCCAGCAGTGGAGTGAGCGGGGGAGCGAACACCGGGGAGCTGTTTTTT

d_gene: TRBD1
abundance: NA
j_gene: TRBJ1-2
v_gene: TRBV7-9
CDR3aa: CASSLEGQGLTNYGYTF
CDR3nt: TGTGCCAGCAGCTTAGAGGGACAGGGCCTAACCAACTATGGCTACACCTTC

d_gene: TRBD1
abundance: once
j_gene: TRBJ1-4
v_gene: TRBV2
CDR3aa: CASSALRGQGGEKLFF
CDR3nt: TGTGCCAGCAGCGCACTGAGGGGACAGGGGGGCGAAAAACTGTTTTTT

d_gene: NA
abundance: once
j_gene: TRBJ2-5
v_gene: TRBV25-1
CDR3aa: CASSEGVGATQETQYF
CDR3nt: TGTGCCAGCAGTGAAGGTGTAGGGGCTACACAAGAGACCCAGTACTTC

d_gene: NA
abundance: NA
j_gene: TRBJ1-2
v_gene: TRBV7-2
CDR3aa: CASSLVMTASEANYGYTF
CDR3nt: TGTGCCAGCAGCTTAGTTATGACAGCATCCGAAGCTAACTATGGCTACACCTTC

d_gene: NA
abundance: NA
j_gene: TRBJ2-3
v_gene: TRBV30
CDR3aa: CAWSGTADTQYF
CDR3nt: TGTGCCTGGAGTGGGACAGCCGATACGCAGTATTTT

d_gene: NA
abundance: NA
j_gene: TRBJ1-1
v_gene: TRBV6-5
CDR3aa: CASSYSIAGPNTEAFF
CDR3nt: TGTGCCAGCAGTTACTCGATTGCAGGGCCGAACACTGAAGCTTTCTTT

d_gene: TRBD2
abundance: NA
j_gene: TRBJ2-5
v_gene: TRBV4-1
CDR3aa: CASSQGGGAAETQYF
CDR3nt: TGCGCCAGCAGTCAAGGCGGGGGGGCCGCAGAGACCCAGTACTTC

d_gene: TRBD2
abundance: NA
j_gene: TRBJ2-5
v_gene: TRBV5-1
CDR3aa: CASSLASGGPGETQYF
CDR3nt: TGCGCCAGCAGCTTGGCTAGCGGGGGACCAGGGGAGACCCAGTACTTC

d_gene: TRBD1
abundance: NA
j_gene: TRBJ1-4
v_gene: TRBV18
CDR3aa: CASSPDRVPANEKLFF
CDR3nt: TGTGCCAGCTCACCAGACAGGGTTCCGGCTAATGAAAAACTGTTTTTT

d_gene: TRBD1
abundance: NA
j_gene: TRBJ1-1
v_gene: TRBV6-5
CDR3aa: CASSYNSGGYWAFF
CDR3nt: TGTGCCAGCAGTTACAATTCAGGGGGCTATTGGGCTTTCTTT

d_gene: NA
abundance: NA
j_gene: TRBJ1-1
v_gene: TRBV25-1
CDR3aa: CASSESNRENTEAFF
CDR3nt: TGTGCCAGCAGTGAATCAAACAGGGAGAACACTGAAGCTTTCTTT

d_gene: NA
abundance: NA
j_gene: TRBJ1-6
v_gene: TRBV6-5
CDR3aa: CASSYSLRGLGSPLHF
CDR3nt: TGTGCCAGCAGTTACTCTTTGCGGGGGCTAGGTTCACCCCTCCACTTT

d_gene: NA
abundance: NA
j_gene: TRBJ2-1
v_gene: TRBV18
CDR3aa: CASSPTGVPYNEQFF
CDR3nt: TGTGCCAGCTCACCGACAGGTGTCCCCTACAATGAGCAGTTCTTC

d_gene: NA
abundance: NA
j_gene: TRBJ1-1
v_gene: TRBV11-1
CDR3aa: CASSPRDKNTEAFF
CDR3nt: TGTGCCAGCAGCCCCAGGGACAAGAACACTGAAGCTTTCTTT

d_gene: NA
abundance: NA
j_gene: TRBJ1-1
v_gene: TRBV27
CDR3aa: CASRERGRNTEAFF
CDR3nt: TGTGCCAGCAGGGAGCGGGGCAGGAACACTGAAGCTTTCTTT

d_gene: NA
abundance: NA
j_gene: TRBJ2-6
v_gene: TRBV30
CDR3aa: CAWSRSSGANVLTF
CDR3nt: TGTGCCTGGAGTAGGAGCTCTGGGGCCAACGTCCTGACTTTC

d_gene: NA
abundance: NA
j_gene: TRBJ2-5
v_gene: TRBV20-1
CDR3aa: CSARGVSESHF
CDR3nt: TGCAGTGCTAGAGGCGTTAGCGAATCGCACTTC

d_gene: NA
abundance: NA
j_gene: TRBJ2-5
v_gene: TRBV10-2
CDR3aa: CASSEIREETQYF
CDR3nt: TGCGCCAGCAGTGAGATACGTGAGGAGACCCAGTACTTC

d_gene: NA
abundance: NA
j_gene: TRBJ2-1
v_gene: TRBV6-1
CDR3aa: CASPQGNEQFF
CDR3nt: TGTGCCAGCCCACAGGGTAATGAGCAGTTCTTC

d_gene: TRBD1
abundance: NA
j_gene: TRBJ2-2
v_gene: TRBV18
CDR3aa: CASSTRDRNTGELFF
CDR3nt: TGTGCCAGCTCAACAAGGGACAGGAACACCGGGGAGCTGTTTTTT

d_gene: NA
abundance: once
j_gene: TRBJ2-2
v_gene: TRBV5-1
CDR3aa: CASRSWTADTGELFF
CDR3nt: TGCGCCAGCAGATCCTGGACAGCTGACACCGGGGAGCTGTTTTTT

d_gene: NA
abundance: NA
j_gene: TRBJ2-2
v_gene: TRBV5-1
CDR3aa: CASSPDRIATGELFF
CDR3nt: TGCGCCAGCAGCCCGGACAGAATAGCGACCGGGGAGCTGTTTTTT

d_gene: NA
abundance: once
j_gene: TRBJ2-2
v_gene: TRBV7-9
CDR3aa: CASSLVSRGTGELFF
CDR3nt: TGTGCCAGCAGCTTAGTATCGCGGGGAACCGGGGAGCTGTTTTTT

d_gene: NA
abundance: NA
j_gene: TRBJ1-4
v_gene: TRBV9
CDR3aa: CASSVSGGDEKLFF
CDR3nt: TGTGCCAGCAGCGTATCCGGGGGGGATGAAAAACTGTTTTTT

d_gene: TRBD2
abundance: NA
j_gene: TRBJ2-4
v_gene: TRBV6-1
CDR3aa: CASSEVAGGLDIQYF
CDR3nt: TGTGCCAGCAGTGAAGTAGCGGGGGGGCTTGACATTCAGTACTTC

d_gene: NA
abundance: NA
j_gene: TRBJ1-2
v_gene: TRBV2
CDR3aa: CASSPARTVLSGYTF
CDR3nt: TGTGCCAGCAGCCCCGCGCGGACAGTTCTTTCTGGCTACACCTTC

d_gene: TRBD1
abundance: once
j_gene: TRBJ1-3
v_gene: TRBV15
CDR3aa: CATSPGQGAGNTIYF
CDR3nt: TGTGCCACCAGCCCGGGACAGGGGGCTGGAAACACCATATATTTT

d_gene: NA
abundance: NA
j_gene: TRBJ1-2
v_gene: TRBV4-3
CDR3aa: CASSQGLGGGNYGYTF
CDR3nt: TGCGCCAGCAGCCAAGGCCTCGGAGGAGGAAACTATGGCTACACCTTC

d_gene: NA
abundance: NA
j_gene: TRBJ1-1
v_gene: TRBV4-1
CDR3aa: CASSLETMNTEAFF
CDR3nt: TGCGCCAGCAGCCTAGAGACTATGAACACTGAAGCTTTCTTT

d_gene: TRBD2
abundance: NA
j_gene: TRBJ2-3
v_gene: TRBV27
CDR3aa: CASSLPTGTRHTDTQYF
CDR3nt: TGTGCCAGCAGTTTACCTACCGGGACTAGGCACACAGATACGCAGTATTTT

d_gene: NA
abundance: NA
j_gene: TRBJ1-3
v_gene: TRBV29-1
CDR3aa: CSVAEGTRNTIYF
CDR3nt: TGCAGCGTTGCGGAGGGTACCCGAAACACCATATATTTT

d_gene: NA
abundance: NA
j_gene: TRBJ1-5
v_gene: TRBV28
CDR3aa: CASSLRFFGGNQPQHF
CDR3nt: TGTGCCAGCAGTTTAAGGTTTTTCGGGGGCAATCAGCCCCAGCATTTT

d_gene: TRBD1
abundance: NA
j_gene: TRBJ1-5
v_gene: TRBV2
CDR3aa: CASSPRDRVEQPQHF
CDR3nt: TGTGCCAGCAGCCCCCGGGACAGGGTTGAACAGCCCCAGCATTTT

d_gene: TRBD1
abundance: few
j_gene: TRBJ1-6
v_gene: TRBV6-5
CDR3aa: CASNTGTGNSPLHF
CDR3nt: TGTGCCAGCAACACCGGGACAGGAAATTCACCCCTCCACTTT

d_gene: NA
abundance: NA
j_gene: TRBJ1-3
v_gene: TRBV6-1
CDR3aa: CASSEMGASGNTIYF
CDR3nt: TGTGCCAGCAGTGAAATGGGCGCCTCTGGAAACACCATATATTTT

d_gene: NA
abundance: NA
j_gene: TRBJ2-1
v_gene: TRBV7-2
CDR3aa: CASSFLSGSYNEQFF
CDR3nt: TGTGCCAGCAGCTTTCTTAGCGGATCCTACAATGAGCAGTTCTTC

d_gene: NA
abundance: NA
j_gene: TRBJ2-7
v_gene: TRBV9
CDR3aa: CASSVDPDFTYEQYF
CDR3nt: TGTGCCAGCAGCGTAGACCCTGACTTTACCTACGAGCAGTACTTC

d_gene: NA
abundance: NA
j_gene: TRBJ2-1
v_gene: TRBV4-1
CDR3aa: CASSQKGLYNEQFF
CDR3nt: TGCGCCAGCAGCCAAAAGGGACTCTACAATGAGCAGTTCTTC

d_gene: TRBD1
abundance: NA
j_gene: TRBJ2-1
v_gene: TRBV30
CDR3aa: CAWSTTGFTYNEQFF
CDR3nt: TGTGCCTGGAGTACGACAGGGTTTACCTACAATGAGCAGTTCTTC

d_gene: TRBD2
abundance: NA
j_gene: TRBJ2-1
v_gene: TRBV7-2
CDR3aa: CASSLVGAGGSNEQFF
CDR3nt: TGTGCCAGCAGCTTAGTCGGTGCGGGGGGCTCCAATGAGCAGTTCTTC

d_gene: TRBD2
abundance: NA
j_gene: TRBJ2-7
v_gene: TRBV7-9
CDR3aa: CASSLTSGPSYEQYF
CDR3nt: TGTGCCAGCAGCTTGACTAGCGGACCCTCCTACGAGCAGTACTTC

d_gene: NA
abundance: NA
j_gene: TRBJ1-3
v_gene: TRBV4-3
CDR3aa: CASSQDKGSSGNTIYF
CDR3nt: TGCGCCAGCAGCCAAGATAAAGGGAGTTCTGGAAACACCATATATTTT

d_gene: NA
abundance: NA
j_gene: TRBJ1-2
v_gene: TRBV10-3
CDR3aa: CAIQGNYGYTF
CDR3nt: TGTGCCATCCAGGGGAACTATGGCTACACCTTC

d_gene: TRBD1
abundance: NA
j_gene: TRBJ2-7
v_gene: TRBV28
CDR3aa: CASGRDRNYEQYF
CDR3nt: TGTGCCAGCGGCCGGGACAGAAACTACGAGCAGTACTTC

d_gene: NA
abundance: NA
j_gene: TRBJ2-3
v_gene: TRBV18
CDR3aa: CASSITDTQYF
CDR3nt: TGTGCCAGCTCTATCACAGATACGCAGTATTTT

d_gene: TRBD1
abundance: NA
j_gene: TRBJ2-1
v_gene: TRBV6-5
CDR3aa: CASSRTGTGYNEQFF
CDR3nt: TGTGCCAGCAGCCGAACCGGGACAGGGTACAATGAGCAGTTCTTC

d_gene: NA
abundance: NA
j_gene: TRBJ2-1
v_gene: TRBV7-8
CDR3aa: CASSQPSNEQFF
CDR3nt: TGTGCCAGCAGCCAACCGAGCAATGAGCAGTTCTTC